The text below deals with one T cell receptor beta chain. One entry per CDR3 protein, without DNA, is what TCRdb gives after re-calling the 5' RACE reads. The sample table includes just over 300,000 distinct CDR3 sequences. This sample is drawn from a study of monozygotic twins with inflammatory bowel disease. Germline-derived CDR1 and CDR2 are SGHNT and YYREEE (reference sequence). The CDR3 totals 19 residues. The source material was blood. The chain joins TRBV5-4 to TRBJ2-6; TCRdb's D call of TRBD1 is untestable without DNA. The receptor's source is a human donor with ulcerative colitis or Crohn's disease, or a healthy co-twin of an affected twin (not recorded which). CDR3 loop: CASSLTSLGTVDGANVLTF. The whole variable domain, remainder taken from reference TRBV5-4 and TRBJ2-6, is ETGVTQSPTHLIKTRGQQVTLRCSSQSGHNTVSWYQQALGQGPQFIFQYYREEENGRGNFPPRFSGLQFPNYSSELNVNALELDDSALYLCASSLTSLGTVDGANVLTFGAGSRLTVL.